The source of this T cell receptor (beta chain) is a study of T cell repertoires in cytomegalovirus infection (dated by TCRdb to about 2019). Regarding the study in general: Donor HLA type was relevant to the analysis, because carriage of CMV infection together with the matching HLA type was indicated by public TCR beta signatures.

The sequencer was an Illumina HiSeq 1500. TCRdb passed the public sequencing reads through fastp at Q25 and MiXCR, retaining productive beta sequences. Each entry is one CDR3 protein sequence, shown with its most common DNA and genes. The sample profile shows 200,000 to 300,000 distinct CDR3 sequences; 8% to 9.5% of them were found once. The biggest ten clones account for less than 15% of the sample. This clonotype showed up many times. It lacks a known antigen. The sample holds no much larger clone one base away, and base qualities are not on file. What the research found in general, with its limitations: In the ex vivo response, HLA-C-restricted CMV-specific TCR beta clonotypes were dominant, and in two of eight donors the single most frequent clonotype came from this HLA-C-restricted group. Carriers of CMV infection plus the relevant HLA type were discriminated by the cumulative frequency of public TCR beta family members in the study cohort and in an independent roughly 320-donor cohort.

The CDR3 starts with the cysteine, ends with the phenylalanine, and has 15 residues. Just the 45-base CDR3 DNA is kept, in frame starting at base 1. V sheds 0 bases and J sheds 1 base, leaving 10 bases between their ends. The germline V gene (reference sequence) specifies SEHNR as CDR1 and FQNEAQ as CDR2. Recombination connected TRBV7-9 to TRBJ2-7, with TRBD1 as a weak D call on 5 bases. Material: PBMCs. This TCR was sampled from a human donor in good health (CMV status not recorded). Some clones in this sample may be carry-over from other donors' samples. The CDR3 region has the sequence CASSLARTSSYEQYF. The DNA sequence is given as TGTGCCAGCAGCTTAGCCCGGACATCTTCCTACGAGCAGTACTTC. The full variable domain, completed from the reference TRBV7-9 and TRBJ2-7 proteins outside the CDR3, reads DTGVSQNPRHKITKRGQNVTFRCDPISEHNRLYWYRQTLGQGPEFLTYFQNEAQLEKSRLLSDRFSAERPKGSFSTLEIQRTEQGDSAMYLCASSLARTSSYEQYFGPGTRLTVT.